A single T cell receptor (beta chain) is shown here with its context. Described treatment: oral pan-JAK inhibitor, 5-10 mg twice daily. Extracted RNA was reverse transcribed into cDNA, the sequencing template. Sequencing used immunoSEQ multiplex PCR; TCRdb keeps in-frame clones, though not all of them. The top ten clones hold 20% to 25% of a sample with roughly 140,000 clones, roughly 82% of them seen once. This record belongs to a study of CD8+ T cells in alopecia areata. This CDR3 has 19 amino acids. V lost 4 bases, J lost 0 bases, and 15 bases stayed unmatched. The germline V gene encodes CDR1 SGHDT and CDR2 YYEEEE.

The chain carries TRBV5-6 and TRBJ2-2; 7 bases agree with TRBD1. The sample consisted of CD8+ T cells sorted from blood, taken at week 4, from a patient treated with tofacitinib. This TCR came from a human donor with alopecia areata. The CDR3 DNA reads TGTGCCAGCAGCCCGGAAGGGACCGGGACAGACGCGAACACCGGGGAGCTGTTTTTT. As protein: CASSPEGTGTDANTGELFF.